The TCR beta chain under discussion was sequenced for a study of T cell responses to AZD1222 COVID-19 vaccine. Study observations and caveats: Spike regions recognized by vaccine-associated CD4 TCRs spanned the protein, led by 160-218 and 743-854.

Sequenced by immunoSEQ multiplex PCR; TCRdb stores in-frame clones only, minus some. The data hold around 95,000 clones, with about 88% observed a single time. As to this clone: The antigen is undetermined.

The specimen comprised peripheral blood, sampled on day 0 of AZD1222 vaccination. This TCR was recovered from an adult in good health.

The DNA for the CDR3 is TGTGCCTGGAGGGCAGGATCCTACGAGCAGTACTTC. Protein product: CAWRAGSYEQYF. The chain is built from TRBV30 and TRBJ2-7, with D hard to call. V was trimmed by 3 bases and J by 1 base, leaving 7 bases between them. CDR3 length: 12 residues. Germline-derived CDR1 and CDR2 are GTSNPN and SVGIG (reference sequence).